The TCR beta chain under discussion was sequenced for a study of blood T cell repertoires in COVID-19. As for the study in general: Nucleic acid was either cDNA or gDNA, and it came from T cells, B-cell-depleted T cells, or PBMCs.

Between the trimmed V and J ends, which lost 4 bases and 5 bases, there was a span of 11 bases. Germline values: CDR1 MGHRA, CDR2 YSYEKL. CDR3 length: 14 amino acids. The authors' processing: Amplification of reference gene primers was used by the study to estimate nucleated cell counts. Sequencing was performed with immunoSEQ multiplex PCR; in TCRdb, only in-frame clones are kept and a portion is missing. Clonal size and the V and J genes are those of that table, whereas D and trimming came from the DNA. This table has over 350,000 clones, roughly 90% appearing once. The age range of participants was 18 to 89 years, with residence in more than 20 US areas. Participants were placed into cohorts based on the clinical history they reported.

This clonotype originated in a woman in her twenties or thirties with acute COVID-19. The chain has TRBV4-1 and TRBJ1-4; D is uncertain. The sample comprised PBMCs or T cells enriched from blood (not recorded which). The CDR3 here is CASSPGVRNEKLFF. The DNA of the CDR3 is TGCGCCAGCAGCCCCGGGGTCCGCAATGAAAAACTGTTTTTT.